This T cell receptor beta chain originates from a study of T cells in localized non-small cell lung cancer. Overall study findings and caveats: Uninvolved adjacent lung had the highest recorded T cell clonality, with tumor below it. Within adjacent lung there appeared a median around 55 of the top 100 tumor clones.

The table came from immunoSEQ multiplex PCR; TCRdb's copy has only in-frame clones and leaves some out. The sample lists about 74,000 clones; about 88% were seen once. This clone has a handful of counts. Antigen specificity is unknown. Trimming stripped 6 bases from V and 5 bases from J, with 10 bases between. The CDR3 loop spans 12 amino acids. Per germline, CDR1 SNHLY and CDR2 FYNNEI. The gene calls are TRBV2 and TRBJ1-2; tentative D call: TRBD1 (6 bases). This clonotype was obtained from a female donor aged 60 or older with stage I lung adenocarcinoma. The source was peripheral blood, collected before any cancer treatment. The CDR3 DNA reads as TGTGCCAGCAGGGGCACAGGGTATGGCTACACCTTC. It is translated as CASRGTGYGYTF.